The 3 T cell receptor beta chains reported below all come from one sample, sequenced in a study of T cell repertoires in cytomegalovirus infection. TCRdb re-derived calls from the reads in MiXCR, one entry per CDR3 protein. The sample carries approximately 500,000 distinct CDR3 sequences, about 26% recorded once. The sample taken for sequencing was PBMCs. The receptor source for this set is a human donor in good health (CMV status not recorded). Some clones in this sample may be carry-over from other donors' samples.

This clonotype was recorded a few times. This chain connects TRBV19 to TRBJ2-6; 9 nucleotides align to TRBD2. The CDR3 length is 18 residues. CDR1 and CDR2 from the germline V gene are LNHDA and SQIVND (reference sequence). V lost 5 bases and J lost 0; bases outside the gene matches: 8. The CDR3 here is CASSLSGRTYSGANVLTF. In nucleotides, the CDR3 is TGTGCCAGTAGTTTAAGCGGGAGGACCTACTCTGGGGCCAACGTCCTGACTTTC.

There are a few counts of this clonotype. V usage is TRBV5-1 and J usage is TRBJ1-1; a possible D gene is TRBD1 (5 bases). Germline lookup yields CDR1 SGHRS and CDR2 YFSETQ. There are 13 residues in the CDR3. Deletions cut 4 bases from V and 5 bases from J, with 12 bases between. The DNA for the CDR3 is TGCGCCAGCAGCAACCTAGGGGAGACTGAAGCTTTCTTT. Translated: CASSNLGETEAFF.

This chain connects TRBV29-1 to TRBJ2-1, with D possibly being TRBD2 (6 bases). V gave up 6 bases and J gave up 9 bases, with 21 bases separating them. Looked up from germline, CDR1 is SQVTM and CDR2 is ANQGSEA. The length of the CDR3 is 14 residues. The CDR3 coding sequence is TGCAGCGTGGCGGGGACCGTCCAGAGGAGTGAGCAGTTCTTC. It is translated as CSVAGTVQRSEQFF.